The 5 T cell receptor beta chains listed next were all sequenced from one sample in a study of blood T cell repertoires in COVID-19. Data came from immunoSEQ multiplex PCR; TCRdb stores just in-frame clones and leaves some out. The table has more than 250,000 clones, roughly 86% seen once. The sample consisted of PBMCs or T cells enriched from blood (not recorded which). The source of these receptors is a woman in her twenties or thirties who had recovered from COVID-19.

This clone was found once. This chain connects TRBV28 to TRBJ1-6; D gene uncertain. The CDR3 is 14 residues long. V was shortened by 7 bases and J by 7 bases, with 14 bases between the two germline ends. The germline CDR1 and CDR2 sequences are MDHEN and SYDVKM. The CDR3 is CASKWPGENSPLHF. The CDR3 DNA follows: TGTGCCAGCAAGTGGCCCGGAGAAAATTCACCCCTCCACTTT.

The rearrangement joins TRBV2 to TRBJ1-5, with D tentatively TRBD1 (5 bases). From germline, CDR1 is SNHLY and CDR2 FYNNEI. Trimming pared 6 bases from V and 3 bases from J, leaving 12 bases between. CDR3 length equals 14 residues. The CDR3 protein is CASRSWGDNQPQHF. CDR3 coding DNA: TGTGCCAGCAGGTCTTGGGGGGACAATCAGCCCCAGCATTTT. The variable domain in full, completed from reference TRBV2 and TRBJ1-5, reads EPEVTQTPSHQVTQMGQEVILRCVPISNHLYFYWYRQILGQKVEFLVSFYNNEISEKSEIFDDQFSVERPDGSNFTLKIRSTKLEDSAMYFCASRSWGDNQPQHFGDGTRLSIL.

The CDR3 region is CASSRDRVDGYTF. DNA of the CDR3: TGTGCCAGCAGCCGGGACAGGGTTGATGGCTACACCTTC. The J gene is TRBJ1-2, the V gene TRBV6-5; 9 positions match TRBD1. The germline gives CDR1 MNHEY, CDR2 SVGAGI. With V trimmed by 6 bases and J by 6 bases, 5 bases remained unmatched. This CDR3 is built from 13 residues.

The chain links TRBV18 to TRBJ1-5, with D unresolved. Trimming shortened V by 4 bases and J by 6 bases, and 7 bases separated the two germline ends. The CDR3 spans 12 residues. Germline-derived CDR1 and CDR2 are KGHSH and LQKENI. CDR3 sequence (DNA): TGTGCCAGCTCACTGCGGGGTCAGCCCCAGCATTTT. It codes for CASSLRGQPQHF.

This rearrangement joins TRBV10-3 to TRBJ2-5, with 8 bases lining up with TRBD2. The V segment lost 3 bases and the J segment 4 bases; nucleotides outside the gene matches: 4. The CDR3 loop spans 14 amino acids. CDR1 is ENHRY, CDR2 SYGVKD, per germline. CDR3: CAISEVLAGETQYF. DNA of the CDR3: TGTGCCATCAGTGAAGTTCTAGCGGGAGAGACCCAGTACTTC.